The TCR beta chain under discussion was sequenced for a study of blood T cells in healthy people across ages. Next came a second PCR, run for about 7 to 12 cycles, which used a sample-barcoded 5' primer along with a J-beta primer mix. TCRdb analysed the 5' RACE reads with MiXCR anew, one entry per CDR3 protein. The sample consists of roughly 800,000 distinct CDR3 sequences, about 36% of them appearing once. To note about this clonotype: A much bigger clone sits one base away, suggesting this may be a read error.

Unmatched junction bases numbered 9, after V lost 0 bases and J lost 10 bases. The CDR3 has 15 residues. Germline V gives CDR1 SGDLS, CDR2 YYNGEE. Peripheral blood samples of 9 to 10 milliliters were drawn from each donor. The TCR comes from a man in his late teens or twenties in good health. The chain combines TRBV9 with TRBJ2-1; 8 positions agree with TRBD2. Material for sequencing was blood. CDR3 protein: CASSVGLAGGYEQFF. In nucleotides, the CDR3 is TGTGCCAGCAGCGTAGGGCTAGCGGGCGGATACGAGCAGTTCTTC.